Presented here are 20 T cell receptor beta chains from one specimen sequenced in a study of blood T cell repertoires in COVID-19. Libraries were prepared by immunoSEQ multiplex PCR; TCRdb keeps only in-frame clonotypes and omits some of them. The sample has approximately 270,000 clones, roughly nine tenths seen once. The source material was PBMCs or T cells enriched from blood (not recorded which). The receptors were sampled from a human donor in a cohort exposed to, infected with or recovered from COVID-19 (not recorded which). The donor label of this sample is uncertain.

The chain combines TRBV19 with TRBJ1-3; no clear D. V was clipped by 7 bases and J by 8 bases, with 6 bases between them. The length of the CDR3 is 10 residues. Germline V lookup: CDR1 LNHDA, CDR2 SQIVND (reference sequence). This CDR3 is CASMDYTIYF. CDR3 DNA: TGTGCCAGTATGGACTACACCATATATTTT.

The chain has TRBV20-1 and TRBJ2-3; 8 bases map to TRBD1. Germline CDR1 and CDR2: DFQATT and SNEGSKA (reference sequence). The junction had 5 bases not matched to a gene; V was cut back by 5 bases and J by 4 bases. This CDR3 has 13 residues. The CDR3 protein is CSAGGQGADTQYF. CDR3 bases: TGCAGTGCTGGTGGACAGGGAGCAGATACGCAGTATTTT.

In its sample, this clone was seen a few times. This sequence joins TRBV9 and TRBJ1-1; possibly TRBD1 for D (5 bases). This CDR3 is built from 17 residues. V lost 4 bases, J lost 0 bases, and 19 bases lay in between. The germline V gene encodes CDR1 SGDLS and CDR2 YYNGEE. The CDR3 loop is CASSHPDTQDMNTEAFF. The CDR3 DNA reads as TGTGCCAGCAGCCACCCCGACACACAGGACATGAACACTGAAGCTTTCTTT.

The chain recombines TRBV19 with TRBJ1-1, with a possible D match to TRBD1 (6 bases). This CDR3 has 14 residues. CDR1 is LNHDA, CDR2 SQIVND, per germline (reference sequence). V gave up 5 bases and J gave up 1 base, with 11 bases separating them. The CDR3 bases are TGTGCCAGTAGTCATGGACAGCCGAACACTGAAGCTTTCTTT. This codes for CASSHGQPNTEAFF.

The CDR3 is CASRRTVLNTEAFF. CDR3 nucleotides: TGTGCCAGCAGGAGGACAGTCTTGAACACTGAAGCTTTCTTT. J is TRBJ1-1 and V is TRBV2; a possible D gene is TRBD1 (6 bases). The germline V gene encodes CDR1 SNHLY and CDR2 FYNNEI. This CDR3 comprises 14 residues. V shed 6 bases and J shed 0 bases, with 11 bases lying between them.

The chain has TRBV3-1 (or the pseudogene TRBV3-2) and TRBJ2-3; TRBD2 agrees at 8 bases. The germline V gene has CDR1 LGHDT and CDR2 YNNKEL (reference sequence). J gave up 0 bases and V 0 bases, and 8 bases lay outside the gene matches. The CDR3 spans 18 residues. The CDR3 loop is CASSQETPGGRSTDTQYF. CDR3 nucleotides: TGTGCCAGCAGCCAAGAGACGCCGGGGGGGCGGAGCACAGATACGCAGTATTTT.

The CDR3 DNA is TGCGCCAGCAGCCGGGACAGGGGTGGCGAGCAGTACTTC. It is translated as CASSRDRGGEQYF. The chain carries TRBV5-1 and TRBJ2-7; 10 positions match TRBD1. Per the germline V gene, CDR1 is SGHRS and CDR2 is YFSETQ. V lost 4 bases and J lost 6; bases outside the gene matches: 4. There are 13 residues in the CDR3.

The chain joins TRBV18 to TRBJ1-1, with TRBD1 matching 7 bases. Unmatched junction bases numbered 6, after V lost 3 bases and J lost 5 bases. The germline CDR1 and CDR2 sequences are KGHSH and LQKENI. The CDR3 length is 14 residues. Here the CDR3 DNA reads TGTGCCAGCTCACCGGAAAGGGGGCAGACTGAAGCTTTCTTT. This codes for CASSPERGQTEAFF.

This clone was found a few times. The chain links TRBV28 to TRBJ1-4; perhaps TRBD1 as D (6 bases). With 6 bases removed from V and 10 bases from J, the gap between germline ends came to 15 bases. Germline values: CDR1 MDHEN, CDR2 SYDVKM. The CDR3 consists of 13 residues. The CDR3 DNA sequence: TGTGCCAGCAGCGGCGGGGGGCCGGGAAAACTGTTTTTT. Translating it yields CASSGGGPGKLFF.

The genes are TRBV18 and TRBJ1-1; D is unresolved. CDR1 is KGHSH and CDR2 is LQKENI in the germline V gene. V lost 2 bases to trimming and J lost 4 bases, with 11 bases between them. The CDR3 is 14 residues long. Here the CDR3 reads CASSPSGISTEAFF. CDR3 nucleotide sequence: TGTGCCAGCTCACCATCGGGGATTAGCACTGAAGCTTTCTTT.

This sequence joins TRBV27 and TRBJ2-3, with D possibly TRBD2 on 5 matching bases. Trimming left V 6 bases short and J 6 bases short, with 10 bases between. The CDR3 contains 12 residues. CDR1 MNHEY and CDR2 SMNVEV come from the germline V gene (reference sequence). Here the CDR3 reads CASSGKGDTQYF. The CDR3 region has the DNA TGTGCCAGCAGCGGGAAGGGCGATACGCAGTATTTT.

This chain joins TRBV4-3 and TRBJ1-2; TRBD1 might be the D (5 bases). Per germline, CDR1 LGHNA and CDR2 YSLEER. The V and J ends lost 0 bases and 3 bases respectively, with 11 bases between them. The CDR3 is 15 residues long. For the CDR3, the DNA is TGCGCCAGCAGCCAAGAAGCAGGGTACCACTATGGCTACACCTTC. Translating gives CASSQEAGYHYGYTF.

V and J are TRBV5-1 and TRBJ1-6, with a weak D call TRBD1 (6 bases). Looked up from germline, CDR1 is SGHRS and CDR2 is YFSETQ. The V and J ends lost 3 bases and 16 bases respectively, with 11 bases between them. CDR3 size: 11 residues. This CDR3 reads CASSSGTLLHF. CDR3 nucleotides: TGCGCCAGCAGCTCCGGGACATTACTCCACTTT.

V gene TRBV19 combines with J gene TRBJ1-5; tentatively, D is TRBD1 (5 bases). The CDR3 totals 18 residues. Germline CDR1 and CDR2: LNHDA and SQIVND (reference sequence). Between the trimmed V and J ends, which lost 5 bases and 0 bases, there was a span of 20 bases. DNA for the CDR3: TGTGCCAGTAGTCCCACCGGCCAGGGTCGAAGTAGCAATCAGCCCCAGCATTTT. It is translated as CASSPTGQGRSSNQPQHF.

This chain uses TRBV5-4 with TRBJ1-1, with TRBD1 matching 10 bases. V trimming: 6 bases; J trimming: 10 bases; junction bases outside the gene matches: 9. This CDR3 contains 13 residues. The germline gives CDR1 SGHNT, CDR2 YYREEE (reference sequence). CDR3 sequence reads: CASKTGGAVGAFF. The CDR3, as DNA: TGTGCCAGCAAGACAGGGGGCGCGGTTGGAGCTTTCTTT.

This clone was found once. The V call is TRBV7-3, the J call TRBJ1-2; D not resolved. This CDR3 has 16 amino acids. Trimming left V 2 bases short and J 2 bases short, with 15 bases between. Germline V lookup: CDR1 SGHTA, CDR2 FQGTGA. CDR3 amino acids: CASSLEGGRHNYGYTF. CDR3 coding DNA: TGTGCCAGCAGCTTAGAGGGTGGGCGACACAACTATGGCTACACCTTC.

This chain's CDR3 is CASSLSGEGTGELFF. The CDR3 coding sequence is TGTGCCAGCAGCTTAAGTGGGGAGGGCACCGGGGAGCTGTTTTTT. This sequence joins TRBV7-3 and TRBJ2-2; TRBD2 aligns across 7 bases. The CDR3 is 15 residues long. Germline V gene sequence: CDR1 SGHTA, CDR2 FQGTGA. The V and J ends lost 1 base and 4 bases, in that order; junction bases with no gene match: 3.

J is TRBJ1-6 and V is TRBV3-1 (or the pseudogene TRBV3-2); the match to TRBD1 covers 12 bases. Germline V gene data show CDR1 as LGHDT and CDR2 as YNNKEL (reference sequence). J gave up 6 bases and V 3 bases, and 9 bases lay outside the gene matches. The CDR3 has 18 residues. As DNA, the CDR3 is TGTGCCAGCAGCCAGGCCGGGACAGGGGGCCTGCGTAATTCACCCCTCCACTTT. Protein: CASSQAGTGGLRNSPLHF.

This rearrangement joins TRBV7-9 to TRBJ2-7, with D unresolved. The CDR3 length is 15 residues. The V end was cut by 5 bases, the J end by 0 bases, with 14 bases between. CDR1 is SEHNR, CDR2 FQNEAQ, per germline (reference sequence). In DNA, the CDR3 is TGTGCCAGCAGCACACGTCGTGGAGTCTCCTACGAGCAGTACTTC. This sequence encodes CASSTRRGVSYEQYF.

The chain is built from TRBV20-1 and TRBJ2-3; D not certain. This CDR3 contains 11 residues. V shed 3 bases and J shed 4 bases, with 5 bases lying between them. Germline CDR1 DFQATT, CDR2 SNEGSKA (reference sequence). The CDR3 here is CSASLSDTQYF. DNA of the CDR3: TGCAGTGCTAGTCTTTCAGATACGCAGTATTTT.